This TCR beta chain was recorded in a study of early T cells in non-severe SARS-CoV-2 infection. Study overall: Sequencing targeted bulk RNA from unsorted whole blood, leaving chains unpaired.

Germline assignment: CDR1 DFQATT and CDR2 SNEGSKA (reference sequence). V dropped 3 bases and J dropped 0 bases, with 15 bases sitting between them. The CDR3 runs to 16 residues. Individual cDNA molecules received unique molecular identifiers. Each CDR3 protein gets one entry after TCRdb re-called the 5' RACE reads with MiXCR. The repertoire holds almost 65,000 distinct CDR3 sequences, around 4.6% seen once, with 4.5% to 5.5% in the top ten. Comment on this clonotype: Antigen specificity is unknown.

Study results and limitations: Reliance on VDJdb matching favored anti-spike CD8 responses; private and CD4 specificities were missed.

The receptor was isolated from an adult who was a healthcare worker with PCR-confirmed SARS-CoV-2 infection or an uninfected control (not recorded which). V usage is TRBV20-1 and J usage is TRBJ2-1, with D tentatively TRBD1 (6 bases). The specimen was whole blood. The DNA for the CDR3 is TGCAGTGCTAGCAGAATCGGACAGACCTCCTACAATGAGCAGTTCTTC. Encoded protein: CSASRIGQTSYNEQFF.